This entry lists 26 T cell receptor beta chains sequenced from one sample in a study of T cells in Graves' hyperthyroidism and ophthalmopathy. Using RNA transcripts as the source, TCR beta CDR3 regions were amplified. Initially, a first-round RT-PCR of the TCR CDR3 employed the HTBI primer set. TCRdb fed the multiplex PCR reads into MiXCR, producing one record per CDR3 protein. The sample carries 550,000 to 700,000 distinct CDR3 sequences, roughly 46% recorded once. Sequencing was carried out using peripheral blood or thyroid tissue (not recorded which). The origin of the receptors is an adult woman with Graves' disease, either hyperthyroidism or ophthalmopathy (not recorded which).

This clonotype was counted ten times or more. The chain employs TRBV11-1 and TRBJ1-1; D remains ambiguous. The CDR3 contains 13 residues. The V gene's germline CDR1 is SGHAT and CDR2 FQDESV (reference sequence). Trimming left V 0 bases short and J 4 bases short, with 6 bases between. The CDR3 loop is CASSLAWSTEAFF. The CDR3, as DNA: TGTGCCAGCAGCTTAGCGTGGAGCACTGAAGCTTTCTTT.

This clonotype was detected ten times or more. V is TRBV29-1 and J is TRBJ2-5; TRBD1 agrees at 8 bases. V was pared by 7 bases and J by 4 bases, with 5 bases of the junction left unmatched. Germline CDR1 is SQVTM and CDR2 is ANQGSEA. This CDR3 comprises 12 residues. The CDR3 nucleotides are TGCAGCGCCGGACAGGGTCGAGAGACCCAGTACTTC. Translating gives CSAGQGRETQYF.

Remarks on this clonotype: A much larger clone lies one base from this, so it may be a read error. This chain uses TRBV5-6 with TRBJ2-7, with TRBD2 identical over 7 bases. J gave up 4 bases and V 1 base, and 8 bases lay outside the gene matches. The CDR3 consists of 15 residues. Germline V CDR1 and CDR2: SGHDT, YYEEEE. The CDR3 DNA sequence: TGTGCCAGCAGCTTGCTCGGGAGGAACCCTTACGAGCAGTACTTC. Residues: CASSLLGRNPYEQYF.

This clonotype was counted ten times or more. V usage is TRBV7-9 and J usage is TRBJ1-3; TRBD1 matches 7 bases. CDR3 length: 15 residues. Germline loops: CDR1 SEHNR, CDR2 FQNEAQ (reference sequence). The ends lost 3 bases at V and 3 bases at J; junction bases unmatched: 5. This chain's CDR3 is CASSLTGRGGNTIYF. CDR3 sequence (DNA): TGTGCCAGCAGCTTGACAGGGCGCGGTGGAAACACCATATATTTT.

This clonotype has just a few counts. The chain is built from TRBV12-3 or TRBV12-4 and TRBJ2-7; D uncertain. V gave up 3 bases and J gave up 2 bases, with 11 bases separating them. This CDR3 region has 14 residues. CDR3 amino acids: CASSFGAEAYEQYF. The CDR3 DNA sequence: TGTGCCAGCAGTTTTGGTGCGGAAGCCTACGAGCAGTACTTC.

The rearrangement joins TRBV7-2 to TRBJ1-2; unclear D gene. Between the trimmed V and J ends, which lost 5 bases and 3 bases, there was a span of 10 bases. This CDR3 has 13 amino acids. Germline CDR1 is SGHTA and CDR2 is FQGNSA. CDR3 sequence reads: CASSGRTDYGYTF. In DNA, the CDR3 is TGTGCCAGCAGCGGACGGACGGACTATGGCTACACCTTC.

This clonotype has ten or more counts. V gene TRBV20-1 combines with J gene TRBJ1-1; D uncertain. Germline CDR1 is DFQATT and CDR2 is SNEGSKA (reference sequence). The CDR3 loop spans 12 amino acids. Here the CDR3 reads CRRPRRDTEAFF. The CDR3 nucleotides read TGCAGGCGACCGCGAAGGGACACTGAAGCTTTCTTT.

This clonotype was seen repeatedly, ten times or more. CDR3 sequence (DNA): TGCGCCAGCAGCCCCGACAGAGGTTACACTGAAGCTTTCTTT. This encodes CASSPDRGYTEAFF. The V call is TRBV5-1, the J call TRBJ1-1; maybe TRBD1 (5 bases). The CDR3 loop spans 14 amino acids. V was shortened by 4 bases and J by 3 bases, with 13 bases between the two germline ends. The germline CDR1 and CDR2 sequences are SGHRS and YFSETQ. The whole variable domain, filled in from reference TRBV5-1 and TRBJ1-1, reads KAGVTQTPRYLIKTRGQQVTLSCSPISGHRSVSWYQQTPGQGLQFLFEYFSETQRNKGNFPGRFSGRQFSNSRSEMNVSTLELGDSALYLCASSPDRGYTEAFFGQGTRLTVV.

On this clonotype: A read error may explain this, as a much larger clone is one base away. This chain uses TRBV11-2 with TRBJ1-2, with 8 bases lining up with TRBD1. CDR3 length: 16 residues. The V gene's germline CDR1 is SGHAT and CDR2 FQNNGV. CDR3 amino acids: CASSYSKTGANYGHTF. DNA of the CDR3: TGTGCCAGCAGTTACTCCAAGACAGGGGCCAACTATGGCCACACCTTC.

Only one count was recorded for this clonotype. This chain links TRBV2 with TRBJ1-4; maybe TRBD1 (5 bases). This CDR3 contains 13 residues. The germline V gene has CDR1 SNHLY and CDR2 FYNNEI. V was trimmed by 6 bases and J by 8 bases, leaving 13 bases between them. The CDR3 protein is CASRGGTVEKLFF. DNA of the CDR3: TGTGCCAGCAGGGGGGGGACGGTGGAAAAACTGTTTTTT.

V is TRBV10-3 and J is TRBJ1-1; D remains unclear. Trimming removed 7 bases from V and 3 bases from J, with 6 bases in between. The CDR3 is made up of 11 amino acids. CDR1 is ENHRY, CDR2 SYGVKD, per germline. The DNA for the CDR3 is TGTGCCATCAAGAGGGACACTGAAGCTTTCTTT. Translating gives CAIKRDTEAFF.

This clonotype has only a few counts. The chain has TRBV7-3 and TRBJ2-7; 8 positions match TRBD2. Germline loops: CDR1 SGHTA, CDR2 FQGTGA. Germline trimming cut 4 bases from V and 4 bases from J; bases unmatched to any gene: 9. This CDR3 has 15 amino acids. CDR3 in amino acids: CASSSSAGAGYEQYF. The CDR3 DNA reads TGTGCCAGCAGCTCCTCAGCGGGGGCGGGATACGAGCAGTACTTC. The entire variable domain, with the rest obtained from reference TRBV7-3 and TRBJ2-7, is as follows: GAGVSQTPSNKVTEKGKYVELRCDPISGHTALYWYRQSLGQGPEFLIYFQGTGAADDSGLPNDRFFAVRPEGSVSTLKIQRTERGDSAVYLCASSSSAGAGYEQYFGPGTRLTVT.

Details on this clonotype: The conserved closing phenylalanine or tryptophan is absent in this CDR3, likely reflecting a read error. No DNA is shown, since the ends of the CDR3 on it are uncertain; the CDR3 is the one TCRdb lists. The J gene is TRBJ2-7, the V gene TRBV2; the D call in the table, TRBD2, was not verified against the DNA. Germline V gene sequence: CDR1 SNHLY, CDR2 FYNNEI. The CDR3 has 10 amino acids, counting both end residues. CDR3 protein: CASSPSSFAG.

This clonotype was seen a few times. The chain links TRBV5-1 to TRBJ2-7; D ambiguous. Per germline, CDR1 SGHRS and CDR2 YFSETQ. The CDR3 is made up of 15 amino acids. V lost 4 bases and J 3 bases, leaving 17 bases between the germline ends. The CDR3 nucleotides are TGCGCCAGCAGCCCGTGGTCGGGTAGGGACTACGAGCAGTACTTC. Protein: CASSPWSGRDYEQYF.

This clonotype was seen at least ten times. The CDR3 DNA reads as TGTGCCAGCAGCTCCTCCGGGGGCTGGGGCTACACCTTC. Its protein product is CASSSSGGWGYTF. This chain uses TRBV7-2 with TRBJ1-2; D perhaps matches TRBD1 (6 bases). Trimming took off 4 bases at V and 8 bases at J, with 14 bases between the two ends. Germline-derived CDR1 and CDR2 are SGHTA and FQGNSA. The CDR3 sequence is 13 residues long.

This clonotype was detected ten times or more. The V and J genes are TRBV18 and TRBJ2-5; TRBD1 agrees at 7 bases. The CDR3 spans 14 residues. After removal of 3 bases from V and 1 base from J, the junction contained 2 bases not matched to a gene. Germline V CDR1 and CDR2: KGHSH, LQKENI. The CDR3 DNA is TGTGCCAGCTCACCGGACAGGACCCAAGAGACCCAGTACTTC. Protein sequence: CASSPDRTQETQYF.

The chain employs TRBV24-1 and TRBJ2-5; no firm D call. V was cut by 1 base and J by 1 base, with 3 bases left in between. CDR3 length: 13 residues. CDR1 and CDR2 from the germline V gene are KGHDR and SFDVKD. The CDR3 reads CATSDFGQETQYF. CDR3 sequence (DNA): TGTGCCACCAGTGATTTTGGCCAAGAGACCCAGTACTTC.

The table lists this clonotype with many counts. The V and J genes are TRBV14 and TRBJ1-1, with a possible D match to TRBD1 (5 bases). CDR1 and CDR2 (germline): SGHDN, FVKESK. This CDR3 region has 12 residues. V lost 5 bases and J 7 bases, leaving 11 bases between the germline ends. CDR3 DNA: TGTGCCAGCAGCGGGGGTAATATTGAAGCTTTCTTT. Translated, it gives CASSGGNIEAFF.

This clonotype was seen a handful of times. The chain carries TRBV10-2 and TRBJ2-7, with D perhaps TRBD1 (6 bases). Trimming pared 5 bases from V and 3 bases from J, leaving 11 bases between. The CDR3 spans 13 residues. CDR1 and CDR2 from the germline V gene are WSHSY and SAAADI. The CDR3 is CASSRDIYYEQYF. The CDR3 nucleotides are TGCGCCAGCAGTCGGGACATCTACTACGAGCAGTACTTC.

This clonotype was seen at least ten times. V gene TRBV24-1 combines with J gene TRBJ2-5; 7 bases align to TRBD2. Per the germline V gene, CDR1 is KGHDR and CDR2 is SFDVKD. The junction had 10 bases not matched to a gene; V was cut back by 2 bases and J by 5 bases. This CDR3 region has 16 residues. CDR3 in DNA: TGTGCCACCAGTGATTCCAGAGGGAGCGGGGAGGAGACCCAGTACTTC. This gives the protein CATSDSRGSGEETQYF.

This clonotype was recorded many times. The V and J genes are TRBV12-3 or TRBV12-4 and TRBJ1-6; D ambiguous. The CDR3 spans 15 residues. V was clipped by 1 base and J by 8 bases, with 12 bases between them. The CDR3: CASSLEAQNYSPLHF. The CDR3 coding sequence is TGTGCCAGCAGTTTAGAGGCACAGAATTATTCACCCCTCCACTTT.

This clonotype was counted ten times or more. The CDR3 sequence is CASSRLAGHTGELFF. DNA for the CDR3: TGTGCCAGCAGCAGACTAGCGGGACACACCGGGGAGCTGTTTTTT. The gene calls are TRBV7-3 and TRBJ2-2; 11 nucleotides line up with TRBD2. Germline trimming cut 5 bases from V and 3 bases from J; bases unmatched to any gene: 2. Germline V gene data show CDR1 as SGHTA and CDR2 as FQGTGA. This CDR3 comprises 15 residues.

This clonotype was seen once. The chain couples TRBV5-1 to TRBJ1-1, with D unclear. The CDR3 is 16 amino acids. Germline lookup yields CDR1 SGHRS and CDR2 YFSETQ. Trimming took off 5 bases at V and 0 bases at J, with 17 bases between the two ends. The CDR3 DNA reads as TGCGCCAGCAGTCCCACTAGCGGGTCAGTGAACACTGAAGCTTTCTTT. Protein: CASSPTSGSVNTEAFF.

At least ten counts were recorded for this clonotype. V gene TRBV6-5 combines with J gene TRBJ2-6, with D unresolved. This CDR3 region has 16 residues. Germline CDR1 MNHEY, CDR2 SVGAGI. V was trimmed by 2 bases and J by 0 bases, leaving 8 bases between them. CDR3 nucleotides: TGTGCCAGCAGTTACGGCGCCGGCTCTGGGGCCAACGTCCTGACTTTC. Amino acid sequence: CASSYGAGSGANVLTF.

The V gene is TRBV7-9, the J gene TRBJ1-1; D possibly corresponds to TRBD1 (5 bases). Germline V gives CDR1 SEHNR, CDR2 FQNEAQ (reference sequence). V lost 5 bases and J lost 6, with 22 bases in between. The CDR3 has 16 amino acids. CDR3 sequence reads: CASSLGLAGGMAEAFF. The CDR3 bases are TGTGCCAGCAGCCTGGGACTAGCGGGGGGTATGGCTGAAGCTTTCTTT.

The chain combines TRBV7-2 with TRBJ1-4; TRBD1 might be the D (5 bases). CDR3 length: 16 amino acids. The V end was cut by 5 bases, the J end by 7 bases, with 20 bases between. Germline lookup yields CDR1 SGHTA and CDR2 FQGNSA. The CDR3 DNA sequence: TGTGCCAGCAGCCCGGCCCCATCAGGGCGCAGTGAAAAACTGTTTTTT. It encodes CASSPAPSGRSEKLFF.